Listed below are T cell receptor beta chains from one sample, sequenced in a study of T cell responses to AZD1222 COVID-19 vaccine. Libraries were prepared by immunoSEQ multiplex PCR; TCRdb keeps only in-frame clonotypes and omits some of them. The table shows some 15,000 clones, with about 85% occurring only once. The sequences come from peripheral blood, collected 28 days after the second AZD1222 dose. The receptors were sampled from an adult who received the AZD1222 COVID-19 vaccine. CDR3s include the opening cysteine and the closing phenylalanine or tryptophan. Fields, in order: V gene, D gene, J gene, CDR3 protein. A D gene is named only where the DNA matches it firmly.

V: TRBV5-5
D: TRBD1
J: TRBJ2-7
CDR3: CASSLQGARDEQYF

V: TRBV2
D: -
J: TRBJ2-2
CDR3: CASKINTGELFF

V: TRBV6-1
D: -
J: TRBJ1-1
CDR3: CASSEMVIGWTEAFF

V: TRBV18
D: TRBD1
J: TRBJ2-1
CDR3: CASSPPIPGQGAGEQFF

V: TRBV5-1
D: -
J: TRBJ1-3
CDR3: CASSLAGAVRGNTIYF

V: TRBV3-1/TRBV3-2
D: -
J: TRBJ2-5
CDR3: CASRGQQETQYF

V: TRBV18
D: TRBD1
J: TRBJ1-1
CDR3: CASSPLLGQGNTEAFF

V: TRBV8-2
D: -
J: TRBJ1-2
CDR3: CGRFLRITKTYGYTF

V: TRBV10-3
D: -
J: TRBJ2-3
CDR3: CAISESLGSDTQYF

V: TRBV11-1
D: TRBD2
J: TRBJ2-1
CDR3: CASSSPSGGALNEQFF

V: TRBV12-3/TRBV12-4
D: -
J: TRBJ2-5
CDR3: CASNLGGTETQYF

V: TRBV20-1
D: TRBD2
J: TRBJ2-3
CDR3: CSASSTSGLVDTQYF

V: TRBV18
D: TRBD2
J: TRBJ2-2
CDR3: CASSPRGAGGPNTGELFF

V: TRBV19
D: -
J: TRBJ1-2
CDR3: CASSPRPGRSYGYTF

V: TRBV2
D: TRBD1
J: TRBJ1-5
CDR3: CASTGQSSQPQHF

V: TRBV5-6
D: -
J: TRBJ1-2
CDR3: CASTYPPGAYGYTF

V: TRBV29-1
D: -
J: TRBJ2-2
CDR3: CSVAPKYANTGELFF

V: TRBV5-8
D: -
J: TRBJ2-7
CDR3: CASISHPDGGQRGEQYF

V: TRBV9
D: TRBD2
J: TRBJ2-1
CDR3: CASSVAAGGDEQFF

V: TRBV5-6
D: TRBD1
J: TRBJ2-5
CDR3: CASSWGQASKTQYF

V: TRBV29-1
D: TRBD1
J: TRBJ1-2
CDR3: CSGGDRAAGTF

V: TRBV5-1
D: -
J: TRBJ1-1
CDR3: CASSLAARGSNTEAFF

V: TRBV5-1
D: -
J: TRBJ1-3
CDR3: CASTPSTGFSGNTIYF

V: TRBV7-2
D: -
J: TRBJ2-3
CDR3: CASSPGGGTDTQYF

V: TRBV5-1
D: TRBD2
J: TRBJ2-2
CDR3: CASSFTSGRRTGELFF

V: TRBV27
D: -
J: TRBJ1-2
CDR3: CASTPSLGVGGYTF

V: TRBV18
D: -
J: TRBJ1-5
CDR3: CASSPPNGGNQPQHF

V: TRBV25-1
D: -
J: TRBJ2-1
CDR3: CASSDPSQSNEQFF